This TCR beta chain was obtained from a study of cytomegalovirus exposure and HLA in healthy donors. Overall study results and limits: Reportedly, cytomegalovirus status was diagnosed with high sensitivity and specificity.

As regards this clone: Its specificity is unknown.

Clones were read by immunoSEQ multiplex PCR, and TCRdb kept only the in-frame ones, dropping some. The sample contains 97,000 or so clones, about 95% of which appear only once. The ends were cut back, 4 bases at V and 4 bases at J, with 14 bases in the middle. The CDR3 totals 14 residues. Germline loops: CDR1 LNHDA, CDR2 SQIVND (reference sequence). The specimen sequenced was PBMCs. The origin of this receptor is a woman aged 18-29 years in good health and CMV-seronegative. The chain links TRBV19 to TRBJ2-7; maybe TRBD2 (6 bases). The CDR3 spells CASSNAGLMYEQYF. CDR3 nucleotides: TGTGCCAGTAGTAACGCGGGGCTGATGTACGAGCAGTACTTC. Full variable domain (missing parts from reference TRBV19 and TRBJ2-7): DGGITQSPKYLFRKEGQNVTLSCEQNLNHDAMYWYRQDPGQGLRLIYYSQIVNDFQKGDIAEGYSVSREKKESFPLTVTSAQKNPTAFYLCASSNAGLMYEQYFGPGTRLTVT.